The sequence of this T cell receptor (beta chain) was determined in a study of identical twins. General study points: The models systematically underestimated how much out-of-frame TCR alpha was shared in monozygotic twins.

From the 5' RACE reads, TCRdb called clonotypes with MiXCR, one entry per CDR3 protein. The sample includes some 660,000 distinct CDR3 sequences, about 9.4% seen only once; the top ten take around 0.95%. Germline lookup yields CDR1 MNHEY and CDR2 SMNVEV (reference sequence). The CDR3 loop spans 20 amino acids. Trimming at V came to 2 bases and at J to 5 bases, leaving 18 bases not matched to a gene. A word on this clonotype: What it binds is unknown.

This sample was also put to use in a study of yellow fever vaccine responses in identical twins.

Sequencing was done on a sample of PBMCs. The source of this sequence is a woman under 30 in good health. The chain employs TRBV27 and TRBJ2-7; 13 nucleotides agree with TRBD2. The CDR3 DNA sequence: TGTGCCAGCAGTTTACGAGTGCCCGGACTAGCGGGAGAAATGGTTAACGAGCAGTACTTC. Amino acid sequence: CASSLRVPGLAGEMVNEQYF.